The 4 T cell receptor beta chains reported below all come from one sample, sequenced in a study of T cells in Graves' hyperthyroidism and ophthalmopathy (dated by TCRdb to about 2019). To prepare the library, multiplex PCR was applied. Instrument used: Illumina HiSeq 2000. TCR beta CDR3 regions were amplified from RNA transcripts. The TCR CDR3 was subjected to a first round of RT-PCR using the HTBI primer set and the Qiagen OneStep RT-PCR kit. TCRdb trimmed public reads at Q25 via fastp, called clones via MiXCR and kept in-frame beta chains. Every distinct CDR3 protein forms one entry, paired with its most common genes and DNA. The sample contains under 500,000 distinct CDR3 sequences, over 11% of them found a single time. Jointly, the top ten make up over 25% of the sample. The sequencing sample was made of blood. The receptor source for this set is a man between 50 and 59 years old with Graves' ophthalmopathy.

The rearrangement uses TRBV4-1 and TRBJ2-4, with no clear D. Germline CDR1 and CDR2: MGHRA and YSYEKL. Trimming stripped 0 bases from V and 8 bases from J, with 8 bases between. The CDR3 is 13 residues long. This CDR3 is CASSQERVDIQYF. CDR3 sequence (DNA): TGCGCCAGCAGCCAAGAGCGTGTCGACATTCAGTACTTC.

The V and J genes are TRBV6-2 or TRBV6-3 and TRBJ2-5; 8 bases match TRBD1. This CDR3 region has 14 residues. Germline V CDR1 and CDR2: MNHEY, SVGEGT. V was pared by 6 bases and J by 5 bases, with 8 bases of the junction left unmatched. The CDR3 DNA follows: TGTGCCAGCAGACCGGACAGGGCGGCGGAGACCCAGTACTTC. This translates into CASRPDRAAETQYF.

The chain joins TRBV19 to TRBJ1-2; tentatively, D is TRBD1 (6 bases). V was clipped by 3 bases and J by 0 bases, with 14 bases between them. The germline V gene encodes CDR1 LNHDA and CDR2 SQIVND (reference sequence). This CDR3 has 16 amino acids. In DNA, the CDR3 is TGTGCCAGTAGTATCCGCCAGGGGAACGCTAACTATGGCTACACCTTC. It is translated as CASSIRQGNANYGYTF.

A few counts support this clonotype. The rearrangement joins TRBV29-1 to TRBJ2-5, with 7 bases lining up with TRBD1. The trim removed 7 bases at V and 3 bases at J, leaving 8 bases unmatched. CDR1 is SQVTM and CDR2 is ANQGSEA in the germline V gene. The CDR3 runs to 13 residues. As DNA, the CDR3 is TGCAGCGGGAAGGGACAGTTAGAAGAGACCCAGTACTTC. Translated: CSGKGQLEETQYF.